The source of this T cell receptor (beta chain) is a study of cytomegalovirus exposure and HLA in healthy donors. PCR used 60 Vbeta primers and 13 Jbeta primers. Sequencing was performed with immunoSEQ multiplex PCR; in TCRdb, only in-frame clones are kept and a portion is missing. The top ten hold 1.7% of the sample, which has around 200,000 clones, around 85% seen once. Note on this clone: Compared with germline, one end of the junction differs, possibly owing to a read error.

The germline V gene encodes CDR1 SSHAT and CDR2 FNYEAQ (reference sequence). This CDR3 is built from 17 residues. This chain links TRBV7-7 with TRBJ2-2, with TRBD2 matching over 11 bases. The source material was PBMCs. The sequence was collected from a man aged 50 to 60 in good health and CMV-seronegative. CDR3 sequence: CASSSGTSGANTGELFF. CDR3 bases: TGTGCTAGCAGCTCCGGGACTAGCGGAGCGAACACCGGGGAGCTGTTTTTT.